The rows below give T cell receptor beta chains drawn from one sample of a study of T-cell reconstitution after alpha-beta-depleted transplantation in children. TCRdb fed the PCR reads into MiXCR, producing one record per CDR3 protein. The table includes approximately 210,000 distinct CDR3 sequences, 17% detected once. The sequenced sample was PBMCs, mostly from graft donor cells, obtained 360 days after TCRalphabeta/CD19-depleted stem cell transplant. These receptors all stem from a male patient aged 2-15 years who had a stem cell transplant for acute lymphoblastic leukemia, so the T cells may come from the graft donor. CDR3s include the opening cysteine and the closing phenylalanine or tryptophan. D genes are given only for firm matches. Rows may omit the clone size; those that give it use once, few, many or a size class.

size: many
V: TRBV3-1
D: TRBD2
J: TRBJ2-4
CDR3: CASSQLLAGGAKNIQYF
DNA: TGTGCCAGCAGCCAGTTACTAGCGGGGGGAGCCAAAAACATTCAGTACTTC

size: NA
V: TRBV27
D: NA
J: TRBJ2-7
CDR3: CASKPKNRYSYEQYF
DNA: TGTGCCAGCAAGCCTAAGAACAGGTACTCCTACGAGCAGTACTTC

size: NA
V: TRBV11-3
D: NA
J: TRBJ2-5
CDR3: CASSLSAAQQETQYF
DNA: TGTGCCAGCAGCTTATCAGCGGCACAACAAGAGACCCAGTACTTC

size: NA
V: TRBV20-1
D: TRBD2
J: TRBJ2-7
CDR3: CSAATSGPYEQYF
DNA: TGCAGTGCAGCAACTAGCGGCCCCTACGAGCAGTACTTC

size: NA
V: TRBV29-1
D: TRBD1
J: TRBJ2-1
CDR3: CSDRGYGASNEQFF
DNA: TGCAGCGACAGGGGTTACGGCGCGAGTAATGAGCAGTTCTTC

size: many
V: TRBV12-3/TRBV12-4
D: NA
J: TRBJ1-1
CDR3: CASRSGGRTEAFF
DNA: TGTGCCAGTAGAAGCGGGGGGAGGACTGAAGCTTTCTTT

size: few
V: TRBV24-1
D: NA
J: TRBJ2-6
CDR3: CATSASGANVLTF
DNA: TGTGCCACCAGTGCGTCTGGGGCCAACGTCCTGACTTTC

size: NA
V: TRBV12-3/TRBV12-4
D: TRBD1
J: TRBJ1-5
CDR3: CASSGQGAGNNQPQHF
DNA: TGTGCCAGCAGCGGACAGGGGGCAGGAAATAATCAGCCCCAGCATTTT

size: few
V: TRBV6-1
D: TRBD1
J: TRBJ2-1
CDR3: CASRPIQGDEQFF
DNA: TGTGCCAGCAGACCTATCCAGGGGGATGAGCAGTTCTTC

size: few
V: TRBV10-3
D: TRBD1
J: TRBJ2-4
CDR3: CAIRNGTVENIQYF
DNA: TGTGCCATCAGGAACGGGACAGTCGAAAACATTCAGTACTTC

size: few
V: TRBV12-3/TRBV12-4
D: NA
J: TRBJ1-5
CDR3: CASSFRGGWSNQPQHF
DNA: TGTGCCAGCAGTTTCAGGGGAGGGTGGAGCAATCAGCCCCAGCATTTT

size: few
V: TRBV27
D: TRBD1
J: TRBJ1-5
CDR3: CASSPSTGDSNQPQHF
DNA: TGTGCCAGCAGTCCCTCGACAGGGGACAGCAATCAGCCCCAGCATTTT

size: NA
V: TRBV6-1
D: TRBD2
J: TRBJ2-3
CDR3: CASATRGGGGTDTQYF
DNA: TGTGCCAGCGCTACACGGGGGGGCGGTGGCACAGATACGCAGTATTTT

size: few
V: TRBV15
D: NA
J: TRBJ2-7
CDR3: CATSPGGQWDEQYF
DNA: TGTGCCACCAGCCCTGGTGGACAGTGGGACGAGCAGTACTTC

size: few
V: TRBV6-2/TRBV6-3
D: NA
J: TRBJ2-7
CDR3: CASSYPHLQGSYEQYF
DNA: TGTGCCAGCAGTTACCCCCATTTACAGGGATCCTACGAGCAGTACTTC

size: NA
V: TRBV11-2
D: NA
J: TRBJ1-5
CDR3: CASSLEGLVNQPQHF
DNA: TGTGCCAGCAGCTTGGAAGGACTAGTCAATCAGCCCCAGCATTTT

size: many
V: TRBV2
D: TRBD2
J: TRBJ2-3
CDR3: CASSAYAGGTDTQYF
DNA: TGTGCCAGCAGTGCATATGCGGGGGGCACAGATACGCAGTATTTT

size: few
V: TRBV7-6
D: NA
J: TRBJ2-7
CDR3: CASSLNGEQYF
DNA: TGTGCCAGCAGCTTAAATGGCGAGCAGTACTTC

size: few
V: TRBV7-9
D: NA
J: TRBJ1-3
CDR3: CASSNNRWTTGNTIYF
DNA: TGTGCCAGCAGTAATAACAGGTGGACAACTGGAAACACCATATATTTT

size: NA
V: TRBV5-4
D: NA
J: TRBJ2-1
CDR3: CASSLGEEQFF
DNA: TGTGCCAGCAGCTTGGGCGAGGAGCAGTTCTTC

size: few
V: TRBV4-3
D: TRBD1
J: TRBJ2-2
CDR3: CASSQSRGLPGELFF
DNA: TGCGCCAGCAGCCAGTCCAGGGGGCTACCCGGGGAGCTGTTTTTT

size: many
V: TRBV12-3/TRBV12-4
D: NA
J: TRBJ1-2
CDR3: CASSPGANYGYTF
DNA: TGTGCCAGCAGCCCCGGGGCCAACTATGGCTACACCTTC

size: NA
V: TRBV14
D: NA
J: TRBJ1-1
CDR3: CASSREMNTEAFF
DNA: TGTGCCAGCAGCAGGGAGATGAACACTGAAGCTTTCTTT

size: NA
V: TRBV7-6
D: NA
J: TRBJ2-1
CDR3: CASSLARYGEQFF
DNA: TGTGCCAGCAGCTTAGCGCGGTATGGTGAGCAGTTCTTC

size: NA
V: TRBV10-3
D: TRBD2
J: TRBJ2-5
CDR3: CAISAYGTSGSQETQYF
DNA: TGTGCCATCAGTGCGTACGGGACTAGCGGGAGTCAAGAGACCCAGTACTTC

size: NA
V: TRBV29-1
D: TRBD1
J: TRBJ2-4
CDR3: CSVCRDRVDIQYF
DNA: TGCAGCGTTTGCCGGGACAGGGTTGACATTCAGTACTTC

size: many
V: TRBV4-3
D: NA
J: TRBJ2-3
CDR3: CASSQDAVPTDTQYF
DNA: TGCGCCAGCAGCCAAGATGCAGTCCCCACAGATACGCAGTATTTT

size: few
V: TRBV7-2
D: NA
J: TRBJ2-3
CDR3: CASSLTTGRTDTQYF
DNA: TGTGCCAGCAGCTTAACGACAGGTCGTACAGATACGCAGTATTTT

size: NA
V: TRBV5-1
D: TRBD1
J: TRBJ2-7
CDR3: CASSLEQGRREQYF
DNA: TGCGCCAGCAGCTTGGAACAGGGGCGGAGGGAGCAGTACTTC

size: NA
V: TRBV10-2
D: TRBD1
J: TRBJ2-2
CDR3: CASRIPAQGDTGELFF
DNA: TGCGCCAGCAGAATCCCGGCACAGGGGGACACCGGGGAGCTGTTTTTT

size: NA
V: TRBV4-3
D: NA
J: TRBJ1-6
CDR3: CASSQEGALYNSPLHF
DNA: TGCGCCAGCAGCCAAGAAGGGGCCCTGTATAATTCACCCCTCCACTTT